Below are 7 T cell receptor beta chains sequenced from a single sample in a study of blood T cell repertoires in COVID-19. Produced via immunoSEQ multiplex PCR; TCRdb's table is partial and in-frame only. The table lists hundreds of thousands of clones, just over 85% of them singletons, with over 3.5% in the top ten. Sequencing input: PBMCs or T cells enriched from blood (not recorded which). Receptor source: a man aged 25-45 years who had recovered from COVID-19.

This chain connects TRBV24-1 to TRBJ1-2; unclear D gene. CDR3 size: 16 residues. From germline, CDR1 is KGHDR and CDR2 SFDVKD. Trimming removed 0 bases from V and 2 bases from J, with 12 bases in between. The CDR3, as DNA: TGTGCCACCAGTGATTTGCGCCCGGGAGGGAACTATGGCTACACCTTC. Translating it yields CATSDLRPGGNYGYTF.

The chain employs TRBV7-2 and TRBJ1-5; D remains ambiguous. The germline V gene has CDR1 SGHTA and CDR2 FQGNSA. The V end lost 2 bases, the J end lost 4 bases, and 6 bases lay between the germline ends. CDR3 size: 13 residues. DNA for the CDR3: TGTGCCAGCAGCTTACAACGGAATCAGCCCCAGCATTTT. It codes for CASSLQRNQPQHF.

The gene calls are TRBV6-4 and TRBJ2-1, with a possible D match to TRBD2 (6 bases). Germline V gives CDR1 MRHNA, CDR2 SNTAGT. Trimming pared 4 bases from V and 4 bases from J, leaving 14 bases between. This CDR3 is built from 15 residues. This chain's CDR3 is CASSVEGLGYNEQFF. The CDR3 DNA follows: TGTGCCAGCAGTGTGGAGGGCCTAGGGTACAATGAGCAGTTCTTC.

The chain couples TRBV18 to TRBJ2-1; 13 bases are a match to TRBD2. V shed 0 bases, J shed 8 bases, and the junction held 4 bases outside the gene matches. Germline loops: CDR1 KGHSH, CDR2 LQKENI. This CDR3 has 16 amino acids. CDR3 sequence (DNA): TGTGCCAGCTCACCACCCGGACTAGCGGGGGCGGATGAGCAGTTCTTC. It translates to CASSPPGLAGADEQFF. Based on the CDR3 plus reference TRBV18 and TRBJ2-1, the full variable domain is NAGVMQNPRHLVRRRGQEARLRCSPMKGHSHVYWYRQLPEEGLKFMVYLQKENIIDESGMPKERFSAEFPKEGPSILRIQQVVRGDSAAYFCASSPPGLAGADEQFFGPGTRLTVL.

V and J are TRBV5-5 and TRBJ2-7, with 9 nucleotides matching TRBD2. Germline values: CDR1 SGHKS, CDR2 YYEKEE (reference sequence). V shed 1 base, J shed 2 bases, and the junction held 4 bases outside the gene matches. The CDR3 runs to 15 residues. The CDR3 protein is CASSLLAGTPYEQYF. Here the CDR3 DNA reads TGTGCCAGCAGCTTGCTAGCGGGGACCCCCTACGAGCAGTACTTC.

The chain links TRBV27 to TRBJ1-2; TRBD1 matches at 9 bases. V lost 7 bases to trimming and J lost 4 bases; unmatched junction nucleotides: 7. Per the germline V gene, CDR1 is MNHEY and CDR2 is SMNVEV (reference sequence). The CDR3 is made up of 14 amino acids. As DNA, the CDR3 is TGTGCCAGCATGCCGGGACAGGGATTCTATGGCTACACCTTC. Its protein is CASMPGQGFYGYTF.

The chain links TRBV5-1 to TRBJ2-7; the D gene is possibly TRBD1 (6 bases). Trimming took 3 bases from V and 0 from J, leaving 10 bases between them. CDR3 length equals 14 residues. Germline-derived CDR1 and CDR2 are SGHRS and YFSETQ. The CDR3 protein is CASSYRDNSYEQYF. In DNA form, the CDR3 reads TGCGCCAGCAGCTACCGGGACAACTCCTACGAGCAGTACTTC.